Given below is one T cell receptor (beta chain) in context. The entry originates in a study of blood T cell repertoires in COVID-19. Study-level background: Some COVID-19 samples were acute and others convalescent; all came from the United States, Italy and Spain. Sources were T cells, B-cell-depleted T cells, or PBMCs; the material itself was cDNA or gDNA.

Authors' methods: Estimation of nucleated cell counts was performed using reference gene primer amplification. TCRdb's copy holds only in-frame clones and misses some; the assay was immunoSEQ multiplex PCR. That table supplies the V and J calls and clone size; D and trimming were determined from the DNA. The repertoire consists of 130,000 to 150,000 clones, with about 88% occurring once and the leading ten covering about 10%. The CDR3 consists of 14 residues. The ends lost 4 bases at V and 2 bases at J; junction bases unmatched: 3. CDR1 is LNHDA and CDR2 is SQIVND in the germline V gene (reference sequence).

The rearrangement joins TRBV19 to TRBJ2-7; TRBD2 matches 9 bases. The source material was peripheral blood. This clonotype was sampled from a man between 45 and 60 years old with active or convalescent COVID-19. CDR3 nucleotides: TGTGCCAGTAGTAGGTCTAGCGGGACCTACGAGCAGTACTTC. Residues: CASSRSSGTYEQYF.